The clone carrying this T cell receptor beta chain was seen repeatedly, ten times or more. This record comes from a study of T cells in Graves' hyperthyroidism and ophthalmopathy. RNA transcripts were the template for amplifying TCR beta CDR3 regions. HTBI primers were the set used in a first-round RT-PCR of the TCR CDR3. From the multiplex PCR reads, TCRdb called clonotypes with MiXCR, one entry per CDR3 protein. Altogether fewer than 400,000 distinct CDR3 sequences are present, over 12% being singletons, with the ten largest covering approximately 27%. The clonotype originates from a middle-aged man with Graves' ophthalmopathy. The sequenced material came from blood.

This CDR3 is CASRSTDGFYGYTF. CDR3 nucleotide sequence: TGTGCCAGCAGATCGACGGACGGCTTCTATGGCTACACCTTC. The chain couples TRBV5-6 to TRBJ1-2; D unresolved. Germline assignment: CDR1 SGHDT and CDR2 YYEEEE. V lost 5 bases and J lost 4, with 15 bases in between. This CDR3 is 14 amino acids long.